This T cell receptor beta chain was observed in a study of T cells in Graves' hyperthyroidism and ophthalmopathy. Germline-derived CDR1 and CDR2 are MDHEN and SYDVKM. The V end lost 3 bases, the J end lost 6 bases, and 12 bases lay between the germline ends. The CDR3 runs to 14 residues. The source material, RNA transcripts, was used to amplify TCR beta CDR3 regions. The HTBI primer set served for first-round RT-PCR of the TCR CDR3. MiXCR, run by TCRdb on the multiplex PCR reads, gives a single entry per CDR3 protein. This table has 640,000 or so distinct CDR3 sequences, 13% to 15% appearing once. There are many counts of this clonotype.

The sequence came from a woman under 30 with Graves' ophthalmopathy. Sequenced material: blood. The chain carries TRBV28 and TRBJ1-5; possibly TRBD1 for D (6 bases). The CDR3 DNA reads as TGTGCCAGCAGTTTTCAGCAGGGGAGTCAGCCCCAGCATTTT. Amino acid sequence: CASSFQQGSQPQHF. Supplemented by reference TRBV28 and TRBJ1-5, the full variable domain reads DVKVTQSSRYLVKRTGEKVFLECVQDMDHENMFWYRQDPGLGLRLIYFSYDVKMKEKGDIPEGYSVSREKKERFSLILESASTNQTSMYLCASSFQQGSQPQHFGDGTRLSIL.